This T cell receptor (beta chain) came from a study of cytomegalovirus exposure and HLA in healthy donors (TCRdb year 2017). At the level of the whole study: An earlier analysis of some 600 of the donors reported 276 Gb of sequence data and 117 million unique TCR beta sequences obtained from about 200 million T cells. The study aimed to test whether cataloging public T cell receptors could reveal signatures of past pathogen exposure. A separate validation cohort of about 110 different subjects was used in addition to the roughly 670-subject first cohort. The study profiled the T cell repertoires of 500 to 800 subjects by immunosequencing and related them to cytomegalovirus serostatus. Approximately 300 gigabases of sequencing data and 70 million to 100 million unique TCR sequences made up an early release that covered approximately 650 HLA-typed donors. On average, 235,054 unique TCR beta nucleotide sequences were sequenced per donor among some 430 genotyped donors of the cohort, with 15% to 20% of those sequences being non-productive. Typing coverage differed by locus: A, B, C, DRB1 and DQB1 were typed in about 620-630 donors, DQA1 in 500 to 550, DPA1 in 600 to 610, and DPB1 in just under 490. Of the approximately 370 genotyped donors, 75% to 85% were placed in the genetic ancestry cluster associated with self-reported Caucasian donors. An earlier analysis of 450 to 750 of the donors used high-throughput TCR beta sequencing to judge whether each TCR beta V gene segment behaved as functional or pseudogenic. A later analysis re-analyzed previously published TCR beta repertoires from hundreds of donors and added high-resolution HLA genotyping to study TCR occurrence patterns. Every repertoire in the discovery cohort had been generated on one and the same sequencing platform. In the later analysis, no new phenotypic data were used to find candidate immune exposures; instead, reliance was placed on TCR beta sequences and their occurrence across donors. Because of strong linkage in the cohort, five DR-DQ haplotypes were treated as single units for association and clustering. Donor age, sex, ethnicity and CMV serostatus were compiled alongside the repertoire data. The study combined high-throughput TCR immunosequencing, statistical association of individual TCRs with disease status, and machine learning to predict cytomegalovirus infection status. Genome-wide SNP genotypes for about three fifths of the roughly 670 donors were used in a later genetic analysis, which treated that subset as a discovery cohort. Class I and class II HLA loci were covered by the typing at four-digit resolution.

In total, approximately 610 healthy bone marrow donors made up the cohort. All cohort members were sampled while nominally healthy, although unrecorded immune exposures were likely present. The donor tested CMV seronegative, placing the donor among the 350 or so seronegative members of the cohort. A peripheral blood sample was collected from each donor, and TCR beta sequencing was performed on peripheral blood mononuclear cells. Genomic DNA extraction from the blood cell samples was performed with the Qiagen DNeasy Blood Extraction Kit. Points the paper makes about the study in general: An association between a missense DCLRE1C variant and V-gene and J-gene trimming of TCR beta chains was found in a later genetic analysis and replicated in an independent cohort. According to the authors, the approach could potentially be generalized to other disease states and immunological phenotypes. According to a later analysis, parvovirus B19, influenza, CMV and Epstein-Barr virus appeared linked to several top co-occurrence clusters. A later analysis found that TCR association rates varied across HLA loci, with DRB1 alleles showing the most associated TCRs and HLA-C alleles the fewest. Compared with the roughly 700-donor mean, donors in an Asian-associated ancestry cluster had fewer N-insertions in productive TCRs, according to a later genetic analysis. The study gave a list of some 150 TCR beta chains associated with cytomegalovirus. In both the original and validation cohorts, the classifier was reported to diagnose cytomegalovirus status with high specificity and sensitivity. The 87-base-pair reads could not distinguish some IMGT-functional V segments, including TRBV6-2 and TRBV6-3, so those segments were excluded. Only TCR beta chains were sequenced in this cohort, and the absence of alpha or paired-chain data limited detectable features. CMV serostatus was the only immune exposure information available for the cohort. In a later analysis, HLA-associated TCR beta chains were found to be more clonally expanded and to have lower generation probabilities than equally common non-associated chains. Sequencing depth was assumed to be roughly uniform across donors in the presence/absence analyses, though that assumption may not hold. Roughly 17 rarely observed V segments, including chromosome 9 orphons, were excluded from the earlier analysis of about 610 of the donors because counts were too low. A further reported finding was that TCR beta sequences accurately predicted the HLA-A and HLA-B alleles for most subjects in the first cohort. Correlated functional status among segregating V segments might reflect linkage disequilibrium, but an unknown experimental factor could not be ruled out. Assigning TCR associations to individual alleles was difficult when HLA alleles, especially DR and DQ, strongly co-occurred. According to a later analysis, most CMV-associated TCR beta chains appeared to be HLA-restricted, and the HLA associations seemed to be driven largely by CMV exposure. A later analysis associated 15,000 to 20,000 TCR beta sequences with specific HLA alleles at a false discovery rate of 0.05. While some public TCRs were present in many individuals, most TCR sequences turned up only very rarely across donors. A cluster of highly shared sequence variants was judged likely to be a technical artifact of the sequencing pipeline. In an earlier analysis of 587 of the donors, most TCR beta V segments were observed in productive rearrangements about 87% or about 30% of the time, broadly matching IMGT annotations. Because HLA typing was unavailable for some donors at each locus, only the typed subset was used in association tests. Three of the identified cytomegalovirus-associated TCR beta chains were confirmed in vitro to be specific for cytomegalovirus antigens.

With regard to this clone: Its antigen is not yet known. No base quality values were provided; no much bigger clone lies one nucleotide off.

Library preparation used the immunoSEQ multiplex PCR assay. The multiplex PCR relied on a mix of 60 forward primers for TCR Vbeta segments and 13 reverse primers for TCR Jbeta segments. Amplification of the CDR3 region of rearranged TCR beta genes was performed with a multiplex PCR assay on genomic DNA. The amplified TCR beta libraries were sequenced on the Illumina HiSeq System as 87-base-pair reads. The paper's processing steps were these. In a later analysis, tens of millions of unique TCR beta chains were counted across the roughly 670 repertoires, and about 10 million of these chains were shared by at least two donors. Raw reads were error-corrected and collapsed into unique sequences by a nearest-neighbor algorithm in which closely related sequences were merged to remove PCR and sequencing errors. CDR3 sequences were aligned to IMGT reference sequences to assign V, D and J gene segments. For a sequence to be retained, at least a six-nucleotide match to both a V gene segment and a J gene segment was required. Rearrangements were classified as productive when the CDR3 lacked stop codons and remained in frame with V and J, and all other rearrangements were classified as non-productive. CDR3 was defined according to IMGT convention as the region running from the second conserved V-encoded cysteine to the conserved J-encoded phenylalanine. The earlier analysis of 587 of the donors excluded any sequence lacking an unambiguous match to a single V gene segment. In an earlier analysis of 587 of the donors, V segments were called functional above 56.7% productive rearrangements and were called segregating when the between-donor standard deviation exceeded 5%. A statistical classification framework was developed to diagnose cytomegalovirus status using the catalog of TCR beta chain sequences. In a later analysis, V and J genes were assigned by comparing TCR nucleotide sequences against IMGT/GENE-DB human TR gene sequences. In a later analysis, CDR3 sequences and most-parsimonious VDJ recombination scenarios were assigned using the TCRdist pipeline. In a later analysis, each TCR beta chain was defined by its CDR3 amino acid sequence together with its V-gene family, and reads without a unique V-gene family were excluded. As a way to deal with suspected cross-contamination and a sequencing artifact, a later analysis dropped 640 or so nucleotide sequences that were highly shared and had low generation probability. For each public chain, a later analysis derived a clonal expansion index from normalized ranks of inferred template counts within each repertoire. In a later analysis, generation probabilities were computed using a VDJ recombination model fitted to out-of-frame rearrangements, and the results were checked against IGoR. In a later analysis, TCR-TCR, TCR-HLA and TCR-CMV co-occurrence was scored with hypergeometric tests, and a repertoire-size bias correction was applied to TCR pairs. A later analysis estimated false discovery rates by permuting HLA or CMV assignments 20 times. In a later analysis, co-occurring TCRs were grouped using DBSCAN, and TCRdist sequence similarity was added for clustering within HLA-allele-positive subsets. Repertoires with fewer than 30,000 or more than 120,000 public chains were left out of co-occurrence clustering, as were four to six repertoires with anomalous nucleotide sharing. What TCRdb holds here is the immuneACCESS table cut down to in-frame rearrangements. Part of the clones is not present; checked against another copy, under half of the missing clones reflect an unresolved V gene, and the others are unexplained. V and J calls and clone size come straight from that table; D and trimming were deduced from the DNA. Recorded for this sample are 110,000 to 150,000 clones; roughly four fifths of them occurred a single time. Of the sample, more than 1.5% is held by the ten largest clones.

V loses 6 bases of germline sequence and J loses 3 bases, and the interval between the two ends is 11 bases. Its CDR3 holds 12 amino acids, cysteine through phenylalanine. Only the CDR3 DNA stays, 36 bases, in frame from base 1. The germline V gene gives CDR1 as SQVTM and CDR2 as ANQGSEA. The specimen was PBMCs. The clonotype comes from a woman between 40 and 55 years old in good health and CMV-seronegative. The chain was built from TRBV29-1 and TRBJ1-2, with no confident D gene call. CDR3 protein: CSVSHGDYGYTF. At the DNA level, the sequence is TGCAGCGTGTCCCATGGAGACTATGGCTACACCTTC. The entire variable domain, with the stretches around the CDR3 drawn from the reference TRBV29-1 and TRBJ1-2 proteins, is SAVISQKPSRDICQRGTSLTIQCQVDSQVTMMFWYRQQPGQSLTLIATANQGSEATYESGFVIDKFPISRPNLTFSTLTVSNMSPEDSSIYLCSVSHGDYGYTFGSGTRLTVV.